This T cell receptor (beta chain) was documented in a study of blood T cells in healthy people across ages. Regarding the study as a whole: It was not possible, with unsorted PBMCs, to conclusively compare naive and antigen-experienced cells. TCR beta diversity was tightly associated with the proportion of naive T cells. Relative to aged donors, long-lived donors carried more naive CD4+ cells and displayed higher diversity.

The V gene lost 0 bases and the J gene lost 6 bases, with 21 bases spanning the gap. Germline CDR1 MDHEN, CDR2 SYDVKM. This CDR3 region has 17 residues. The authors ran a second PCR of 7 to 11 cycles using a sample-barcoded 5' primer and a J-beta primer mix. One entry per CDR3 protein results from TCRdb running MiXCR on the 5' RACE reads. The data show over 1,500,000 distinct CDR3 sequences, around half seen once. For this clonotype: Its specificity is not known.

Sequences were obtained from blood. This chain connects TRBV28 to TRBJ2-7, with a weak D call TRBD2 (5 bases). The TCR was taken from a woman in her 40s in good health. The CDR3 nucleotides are TGTGCCAGCAGTTTATGGACCTATGCGACTGAGCGGTCCGAGCAGTACTTC. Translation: CASSLWTYATERSEQYF.